This T cell receptor (beta chain) was profiled in a study of cytomegalovirus exposure and HLA in healthy donors. This clone has a single count. The PCR had 60 Vbeta and 13 Jbeta primers. Profiling relied on immunoSEQ multiplex PCR, and the TCRdb table lists in-frame clones only, not all of them. Of about 280,000 clones listed, 80% to 90% were seen once; the top ten hold about 2.3%. This TCR came from a woman aged 18-29 years in good health and CMV-seronegative. Sample: PBMCs.

In DNA, the CDR3 is TGTGCCACCAGCAGAGATGGCAAAAATGGCTACACCTTC. Translating gives CATSRDGKNGYTF. The chain uses TRBV15 and TRBJ1-2, with no clear D. With 0 bases removed from V and 6 bases from J, the gap between germline ends came to 8 bases. The CDR3 has 13 amino acids. Germline V gives CDR1 LNHNV, CDR2 YYDKDF (reference sequence). The whole variable domain, filled in from reference TRBV15 and TRBJ1-2, reads DAMVIQNPRYQVTQFGKPVTLSCSQTLNHNVMYWYQQKSSQAPKLLFHYYDKDFNNEADTPDNFQSRRPNTSFCFLDIRSPGLGDTAMYLCATSRDGKNGYTFGSGTRLTVV.